The 29 T cell receptor beta chains listed next were all sequenced from one sample in a study of T cell responses to AZD1222 COVID-19 vaccine. Sequencing was performed with immunoSEQ multiplex PCR; in TCRdb, only in-frame clones are kept and a portion is missing. The sample contains roughly 100,000 clones, roughly 88% of which appear only once. The sequencing used peripheral blood, collected on day 0 of AZD1222 vaccination. The receptors were sampled from an adult in good health.

This clone was counted only a few times. The genes are TRBV4-1 and TRBJ2-7, with 7 bases identical to TRBD1. The CDR3 spans 16 residues. CDR1 MGHRA and CDR2 YSYEKL come from the germline V gene. V lost 1 base, J lost 2 bases, and 8 bases stayed unmatched. The CDR3 region is CASSQGLGQPPYEQYF. The CDR3 DNA follows: TGCGCCAGCAGCCAAGGGCTGGGACAGCCACCCTACGAGCAGTACTTC.

The sample holds one count of this clone. This chain connects TRBV11-2 to TRBJ1-2, with 7 positions matching TRBD1. Germline trimming cut 4 bases from V and 5 bases from J; bases unmatched to any gene: 4. The CDR3 consists of 13 residues. Germline V lookup: CDR1 SGHAT, CDR2 FQNNGV. In DNA form, the CDR3 reads TGTGCCAGCAGCTCAGAGACAGGGTATGGCTACACCTTC. Residues: CASSSETGYGYTF.

The CDR3 region has the DNA TGTGCCAGCAGTTTCAAGGGTAACCAGCCCCAGCATTTT. It translates to CASSFKGNQPQHF. V is TRBV27 and J is TRBJ1-5; no clear D. Germline V lookup: CDR1 MNHEY, CDR2 SMNVEV (reference sequence). Deletions cut 3 bases from V and 7 bases from J, with 10 bases between. The CDR3 extends over 13 amino acids.

The V gene is TRBV4-2, the J gene TRBJ1-5; D is unclear. The CDR3 sequence is 17 residues long. Trimming took 1 base from V and 1 from J, leaving 14 bases between them. Per germline, CDR1 LGHNA and CDR2 YNFKEQ. CDR3 in DNA: TGTGCCAGCAGCCAAGCGGCACAGCTCCAAAGCAATCAGCCCCAGCATTTT. This gives the protein CASSQAAQLQSNQPQHF.

The sample holds a few counts of this clone. This rearrangement joins TRBV4-1 to TRBJ2-3; TRBD2 agrees at 9 bases. The germline V gene has CDR1 MGHRA and CDR2 YSYEKL. CDR3 length equals 15 residues. Trimming took 7 bases from V and 3 from J; bases not matched to a gene: 8. The chain's CDR3 is CASKYLAGVTDTQYF. DNA for the CDR3: TGCGCCAGCAAATATTTAGCGGGAGTGACAGATACGCAGTATTTT.

The CDR3 DNA reads TGTGCCAGCAGGGTACAAGGGACAGAACGTAGTGAGCAGTTCTTC. Translation: CASRVQGTERSEQFF. This sequence joins TRBV27 and TRBJ2-1; 7 nucleotides align to TRBD1. Trimming cost V 6 bases and J 9 bases; bases outside gene matches: 14. Per germline, CDR1 MNHEY and CDR2 SMNVEV (reference sequence). The CDR3 loop spans 15 amino acids.

This chain joins TRBV25-1 and TRBJ1-4, with D unclear. The CDR3 totals 15 residues. Germline V lookup: CDR1 MGHDK, CDR2 SYGVNS. V lost 4 bases and J lost 7, with 16 bases in between. As DNA, the CDR3 is TGTGCCAGCAGTGGGACGGGCCCGGGTTTTGAAAAACTGTTTTTT. Translation gives CASSGTGPGFEKLFF.

The chain uses TRBV7-2 and TRBJ1-1; 7 positions agree with TRBD1. Looked up from germline, CDR1 is SGHTA and CDR2 is FQGNSA. This CDR3 has 17 residues. The V and J ends lost 5 bases and 3 bases, in that order; junction bases with no gene match: 15. The CDR3 DNA follows: TGTGCCAGCAGCCCAGGGAGGGGTAGGGGGCGCGACACTGAAGCTTTCTTT. It encodes CASSPGRGRGRDTEAFF.

The chain couples TRBV24-1 to TRBJ2-7; 9 bases fit TRBD1. This CDR3 contains 17 residues. Germline loops: CDR1 KGHDR, CDR2 SFDVKD. Trimming cost V 3 bases and J 2 bases; bases outside gene matches: 10. The DNA of the CDR3 is TGTGCCACCAGTGATCCCACCGGGACAGGGCCCCCCTACGAGCAGTACTTC. This gives the protein CATSDPTGTGPPYEQYF.

The chain carries TRBV7-9 and TRBJ2-5; 10 bases are shared with TRBD2. From germline, CDR1 is SEHNR and CDR2 FQNEAQ (reference sequence). V gave up 4 bases and J gave up 1 base; unmatched junction bases: 15. This CDR3 comprises 19 residues. The CDR3 spells CASSSIFGTSANPQETQYF. In DNA, the CDR3 is TGTGCCAGCAGCTCTATATTTGGGACTAGCGCAAATCCCCAAGAGACCCAGTACTTC. Complete variable domain (other parts from reference TRBV7-9 and TRBJ2-5): DTGVSQNPRHKITKRGQNVTFRCDPISEHNRLYWYRQTLGQGPEFLTYFQNEAQLEKSRLLSDRFSAERPKGSFSTLEIQRTEQGDSAMYLCASSSIFGTSANPQETQYFGPGTRLLVL.

The V gene is TRBV7-2, the J gene TRBJ1-6; maybe TRBD1 (5 bases). Germline V gene lookup returns CDR1 SGHTA and CDR2 FQGNSA. The ends were cut back, 5 bases at V and 10 bases at J, with 18 bases in the middle. The CDR3 runs to 15 residues. CDR3 sequence (DNA): TGTGCCAGCAGCCCCGGGTCGGGGCTGGGATCACCCCTCCACTTT. It codes for CASSPGSGLGSPLHF.

Only one count was recorded for this clone. The chain is built from TRBV29-1 and TRBJ2-6, with D perhaps given as TRBD1 or TRBD2 (5 bases each). With 0 bases removed from V and 4 bases from J, the gap between germline ends came to 16 bases. The germline V gene has CDR1 SQVTM and CDR2 ANQGSEA. CDR3 length: 17 amino acids. In DNA form, the CDR3 reads TGCAGCGTTGAAGACCCGAACTCAGGGACCGGGGCCAACGTCCTGACTTTC. It translates to CSVEDPNSGTGANVLTF. Full variable domain (outside the CDR3, taken from reference TRBV29-1 and TRBJ2-6): SAVISQKPSRDICQRGTSLTIQCQVDSQVTMMFWYRQQPGQSLTLIATANQGSEATYESGFVIDKFPISRPNLTFSTLTVSNMSPEDSSIYLCSVEDPNSGTGANVLTFGAGSRLTVL.

This clone was observed a few times. The V gene is TRBV4-1, the J gene TRBJ1-6; maybe TRBD1 (5 bases). CDR3 length: 15 residues. Germline CDR1 reads MGHRA; CDR2 reads YSYEKL. V lost 0 bases and J 7 bases, leaving 10 bases between the germline ends. CDR3 nucleotides: TGCGCCAGCAGCCAAGATGGGGGTGGAAATTCACCCCTCCACTTT. The encoded protein is CASSQDGGGNSPLHF.

The chain links TRBV28 to TRBJ1-5, with TRBD1 matching over 8 bases. CDR1 is MDHEN, CDR2 SYDVKM, per germline. This CDR3 has 14 residues. V dropped 5 bases and J dropped 2; count of bases not matched to a gene: 2. The CDR3 DNA is TGTGCCAGCAGTGAGGGACAGGGCAATCAGCCCCAGCATTTT. Translation gives CASSEGQGNQPQHF. Full variable domain (outside the CDR3, taken from reference TRBV28 and TRBJ1-5): DVKVTQSSRYLVKRTGEKVFLECVQDMDHENMFWYRQDPGLGLRLIYFSYDVKMKEKGDIPEGYSVSREKKERFSLILESASTNQTSMYLCASSEGQGNQPQHFGDGTRLSIL.

This chain joins TRBV3-1 (or the pseudogene TRBV3-2) and TRBJ2-1; D call uncertain. From germline, CDR1 is LGHDT and CDR2 YNNKEL (reference sequence). The CDR3 length is 11 residues. V gave up 4 bases and J gave up 7 bases, with 5 bases separating them. CDR3 residues: CASSLLNEQFF. The CDR3 coding sequence is TGTGCCAGCAGCCTCTTGAATGAGCAGTTCTTC.

The chain couples TRBV11-2 to TRBJ2-5, with 11 positions matching TRBD2. This CDR3 contains 14 residues. Germline loops: CDR1 SGHAT, CDR2 FQNNGV. The V and J ends lost 7 bases and 2 bases, in that order; junction bases with no gene match: 3. DNA of the CDR3: TGTGCCAGCAATCGACTAGCGGGACAAGAGACCCAGTACTTC. Its translation is CASNRLAGQETQYF.

This rearrangement joins TRBV7-2 to TRBJ2-7; tentative D call: TRBD1 (6 bases). Trimming pared 1 base from V and 3 bases from J, leaving 10 bases between. Germline CDR1 is SGHTA and CDR2 is FQGNSA. This CDR3 spans 14 amino acids. The CDR3 protein is CASSLGQVSYEQYF. CDR3 nucleotides: TGTGCCAGCAGCTTAGGACAGGTTAGCTACGAGCAGTACTTC.

This chain connects TRBV7-9 to TRBJ2-1; unclear D gene. V was shortened by 3 bases and J by 10 bases, with 7 bases between the two germline ends. Germline V gives CDR1 SEHNR, CDR2 FQNEAQ (reference sequence). CDR3 length: 11 amino acids. The CDR3 DNA follows: TGTGCCAGCAGCTTGGAAGGGGAGCAGTTCTTC. This sequence encodes CASSLEGEQFF.

The chain combines TRBV6-1 with TRBJ1-4, with 7 bases matching TRBD1. The CDR3 has 14 residues. Germline V lookup: CDR1 MNHNS, CDR2 SASEGT. Trimming removed 3 bases from V and 5 bases from J; junction bases left unmatched: 3. Written as DNA, the CDR3 is TGTGCCAGCAGTGAGACAGGGCGAAATGAAAAACTGTTTTTT. Its translation: CASSETGRNEKLFF.

The genes are TRBV28 and TRBJ2-7; 9 bases align to TRBD2. Germline-derived CDR1 and CDR2 are MDHEN and SYDVKM. CDR3 length: 13 residues. V lost 8 bases and J lost 3; bases outside the gene matches: 5. In DNA form, the CDR3 reads TGTGCCAGCGGGACTAGCACGGACTACGAGCAGTACTTC. Translated, it gives CASGTSTDYEQYF.

This clone has just one count. The chain links TRBV2 to TRBJ2-3; 9 bases map to TRBD2. V shed 6 bases, J shed 4 bases, and the junction held 8 bases outside the gene matches. This CDR3 contains 15 residues. Germline CDR1 SNHLY, CDR2 FYNNEI. The CDR3 sequence is CASSPGAGGADTQYF. CDR3 bases: TGTGCCAGCAGCCCAGGGGCGGGAGGGGCAGATACGCAGTATTTT.

The table lists this clone with a count of one. The chain is built from TRBV5-6 and TRBJ1-2; the match to TRBD1 covers 8 bases. The CDR3 is 13 residues long. The germline CDR1 and CDR2 sequences are SGHDT and YYEEEE. V was clipped by 2 bases and J by 6 bases; unmatched bases: 3. The CDR3, as DNA: TGTGCCAGCAGCTTACAGGGGGTGCATGGCTACACCTTC. Translated: CASSLQGVHGYTF.

The J gene is TRBJ2-5, the V gene TRBV30, with a possible D match to TRBD2 (6 bases). This CDR3 has 15 residues. The germline V gene has CDR1 GTSNPN and CDR2 SVGIG (reference sequence). The V end was cut by 1 base, the J end by 5 bases, with 17 bases between. The CDR3 region is CAWSDPGVGGETQYF. As DNA, the CDR3 is TGTGCCTGGAGTGACCCGGGAGTTGGCGGCGAGACCCAGTACTTC.

The chain carries TRBV18 and TRBJ2-7; weak D call: TRBD1 (5 bases). The V end was cut by 3 bases, the J end by 2 bases, with 11 bases between. This CDR3 contains 14 residues. Germline V gene data show CDR1 as KGHSH and CDR2 as LQKENI. The CDR3 region is CASSPAQGPYEQYF. The CDR3 DNA is TGTGCCAGCTCACCTGCCCAGGGTCCCTACGAGCAGTACTTC.

On this clone: The same CDR3 can be traced to other DNA sequences in this sample. The chain links TRBV7-2 to TRBJ2-3; D might be TRBD2 (6 bases). V shed 5 bases and J shed 2 bases, with 11 bases lying between them. CDR3 length: 14 amino acids. Per germline, CDR1 SGHTA and CDR2 FQGNSA. For the CDR3, the DNA is TGTGCCAGCAGCAACCGGGACTTCACAGATACGCAGTATTTT. This encodes CASSNRDFTDTQYF.

The V gene is TRBV9, the J gene TRBJ1-2; TRBD1 agrees at 7 bases. The germline gives CDR1 SGDLS, CDR2 YYNGEE. The CDR3 spans 14 residues. The junction had 6 bases not matched to a gene; V was cut back by 1 base and J by 6 bases. The CDR3 DNA follows: TGTGCCAGCAGCGTAACAGGGGTTGAGGATGGCTACACCTTC. It is translated as CASSVTGVEDGYTF.

V is TRBV28 and J is TRBJ1-6, with 8 bases fitting TRBD1. In germline, CDR1 is MDHEN, CDR2 SYDVKM. This CDR3 region has 13 residues. The CDR3 nucleotides read TGTGCTATCCCGGGGCAGGGGGCTTCACCCCTCCACTTT. Translating gives CAIPGQGASPLHF.

J is TRBJ1-4 and V is TRBV4-1; a possible D gene is TRBD1 (6 bases). The germline gives CDR1 MGHRA, CDR2 YSYEKL. Trimming shortened V by 0 bases and J by 5 bases, and 10 bases separated the two germline ends. CDR3 length: 15 residues. The CDR3 sequence is CASSQEGGRNEKLFF. The CDR3 DNA reads TGCGCCAGCAGCCAAGAGGGGGGGCGGAATGAAAAACTGTTTTTT.

The V gene is TRBV6-6, the J gene TRBJ1-1, with 7 positions matching TRBD1. V shed 0 bases, J shed 10 bases, and the junction held 5 bases outside the gene matches. Per germline, CDR1 MNHNY and CDR2 SVGAGI (reference sequence). The CDR3 length is 13 residues. The CDR3 loop is CASSYSDRNGAFF. The CDR3 nucleotides read TGTGCCAGCAGTTACTCGGACAGGAACGGAGCTTTCTTT.